This section outlines one T cell receptor (beta chain) sequence together with its context. Its antigen is not identified. The data stem from a study of T cell responses to AZD1222 COVID-19 vaccine. Study-wide results and limits: Just five or six AZD1222 recipients tested seropositive at baseline. Mostly white British, mostly female donors; authors suggested clonal diversity may be underestimated. Sampled repertoires all dated from after the peak T cell response. Close to half of spike-specific TCRs reportedly recognize unmutated variant regions.

Using immunoSEQ multiplex PCR, the repertoire was profiled, and TCRdb retains in-frame clones only, with some absent. The repertoire consists of 150,000 to 200,000 clones, with over 80% occurring once and the leading ten covering about 1.2%. The length of the CDR3 is 16 residues. Germline CDR1 and CDR2: LNHNV and YYDKDF (reference sequence). The trim removed 5 bases at V and 6 bases at J, leaving 12 bases unmatched. The TCR was taken from an adult in good health. The source was peripheral blood, collected on day 0 of AZD1222 vaccination. V usage is TRBV15 and J usage is TRBJ1-1, with 10 bases lining up with TRBD1. CDR3 sequence reads: CATSFRDRGIIAEAFF. The DNA for the CDR3 is TGTGCCACCAGCTTCCGGGACAGGGGAATTATCGCTGAAGCTTTCTTT.